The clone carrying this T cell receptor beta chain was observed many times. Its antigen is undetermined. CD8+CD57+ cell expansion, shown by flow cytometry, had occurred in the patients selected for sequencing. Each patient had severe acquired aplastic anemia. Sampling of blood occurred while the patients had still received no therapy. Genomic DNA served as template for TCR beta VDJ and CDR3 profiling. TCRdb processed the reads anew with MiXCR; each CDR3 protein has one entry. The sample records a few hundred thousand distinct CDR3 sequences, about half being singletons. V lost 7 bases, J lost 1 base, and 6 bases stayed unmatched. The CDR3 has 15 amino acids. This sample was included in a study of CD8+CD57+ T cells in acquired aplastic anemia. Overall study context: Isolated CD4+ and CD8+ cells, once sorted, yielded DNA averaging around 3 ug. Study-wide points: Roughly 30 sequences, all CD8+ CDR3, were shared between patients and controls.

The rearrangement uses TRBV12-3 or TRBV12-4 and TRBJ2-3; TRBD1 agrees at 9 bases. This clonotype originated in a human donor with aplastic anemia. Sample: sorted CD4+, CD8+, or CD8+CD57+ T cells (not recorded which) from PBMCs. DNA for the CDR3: TGTGCCAGCACTAACAGGGGGCTTGGCACAGATACGCAGTATTTT. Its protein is CASTNRGLGTDTQYF.